The present entry profiles one T cell receptor beta chain with its context. This clonotype was detected a few times. There is no known antigen for this receptor. Base qualities were left out, and no much larger clone turns up one base away. These data come from a study of identical twins (dated by TCRdb to about 2016). Study-wide context: To test whether fetal clonotypes persist, this study deep-sequenced TCR alpha and beta repertoires from monozygotic twins, from unrelated adults of various ages, and from cord blood. To rule out contamination, the twin experiments were replicated at different times with different library preparation protocols.

The library was made by 5' RACE. The run used an Illumina HiSeq 2000. A universal primer binding site was added through template switching, and the final cDNA carried a unique molecular identifier so that TCR cDNA molecules could be counted accurately. First-strand cDNA for TCR alpha and beta chains was synthesized from specific primers in the conserved constant-segment region. To control for contamination, every cDNA library carried two barcodes: a SMART-Mk sample barcode plus Illumina barcodes. TruSeq adapter sequences along with Illumina sample barcodes were introduced in two successive PCR steps. The Illumina HiSeq platform was used with custom primers to sequence TCR alpha and beta cDNA libraries. The original methods were these. MiGEC processed the raw reads to extract unique molecular identifiers, while MiXCR was used to determine the CDR3 positions. Recombination models were inferred per individual with the repgenHMM and IGoR tools using an EM algorithm. Shared clonotypes were analyzed with the tcR package in R, and sharing was normalized by the product of cloneset sizes. To study raw recombination without the effects of thymic and clonal selection, out-of-frame nonproductive sequences were analyzed. The raw public reads went through TCRdb reprocessing: fastp at Q25, MiXCR clone calling, in-frame beta chains kept. Entries that share a CDR3 protein sequence are merged under the most common genes and DNA. In this record, the V and J calls reflect TCRdb's handling and not the investigators' own analysis. The sample profile shows 690,000 or so distinct CDR3 sequences; roughly 8% of them were found once. Around 0.98% of the sample lies in the top ten.

What the study reported, not specific to this receptor: Abundant cord blood beta clonotypes had fewer insertions, young adult naive repertoires showed a similar but weaker trend, and memory repertoires showed no such trend. Compared with coincidental sharing between unrelated individuals, out-of-frame TCR alpha sequences shared between twins showed an excess of sequences with low generation probability. The excess sharing between twins in beta out-of-frame sequences was weaker because fewer shared sequences reduced the signal-to-noise ratio. Out-of-frame TCR alpha sharing in monozygotic twins was systematically underestimated by recombination models, whereas sharing between unrelated individuals was in agreement with the recombination models. Zero-insertion analyses could be partly confounded by invariant T cells such as MAIT and iNKT, although diverse VJ usage argued against such confounding for most clonotypes. Because the same donors could not be followed over many years, the conclusions depended on cross-sectional statistical analysis.

CDR1 SGHDN and CDR2 FVKESK were looked up in the germline V gene. Measured from the cysteine to the phenylalanine, the CDR3 is 15 residues long. Kept here is only the CDR3 DNA, which spans 45 bases and is read in frame from base 1. V sheds 5 bases and J sheds 0 bases, leaving 11 bases between their ends. Only healthy Caucasian donors were included. The twin cohort comprised three pairs of female monozygotic twins, all aged about 18 to 30 years. Peripheral blood mononuclear cells were used as the source from which RNA for TCR libraries was isolated. The same data also went into a second study, on yellow fever vaccine responses in identical twins. The second study's authors report: According to the authors, the vaccine-induced T cell response in identical twins seemed to be partly convergent and partly specific to each individual. Focusing on identical twins, the study followed the T cell clones that responded to the vaccine, and did so with precision.

Sequenced input: PBMCs. Recombination connected TRBV14 to TRBJ2-1; the D gene is perhaps TRBD2, from 5 matching bases. This clonotype originated in a woman aged 18-35 years in good health. The CDR3 region reads CASSGETSSYNEQFF. Here is the DNA: TGTGCCAGCAGCGGGGAAACTAGCTCCTACAATGAGCAGTTCTTC. Full variable domain (CDR3 extended with the reference TRBV14 and TRBJ2-1 proteins): EAGVTQFPSHSVIEKGQTVTLRCDPISGHDNLYWYRRVMGKEIKFLLHFVKESKQDESGMPNNRFLAERTGGTYSTLKVQPAELEDSGVYFCASSGETSSYNEQFFGPGTRLTVL.